One sample yielded the 17 T cell receptor beta chains listed below, sequenced in a study of T cells after yellow fever vaccination. MiXCR was run by TCRdb on the 5' RACE reads, yielding one entry per CDR3 protein. The profile shows hundreds of thousands of distinct CDR3 sequences, around 12% of them singletons. The sample in question was CD4+ T cells sorted from PBMCs, obtained 15 days after the yellow fever booster vaccination. The receptors come from a man younger than 35 who received the YFV17D yellow fever vaccine.

The V and J genes are TRBV6-5 and TRBJ2-3; unclear D gene. This CDR3 contains 14 residues. Germline V lookup: CDR1 MNHEY, CDR2 SVGAGI. The V end was cut by 4 bases, the J end by 0 bases, with 8 bases between. CDR3 in amino acids: CASSSKRSTDTQYF. CDR3 coding DNA: TGTGCCAGCAGTTCGAAAAGGAGCACAGATACGCAGTATTTT.

This clonotype was seen only a few times. This chain connects TRBV10-1 to TRBJ2-3; no firm D call. The CDR3 spans 16 residues. Trimming cost V 0 bases and J 2 bases, with 12 bases left between them. CDR1 is WNHNN, CDR2 SYGVQD, per germline (reference sequence). The CDR3 sequence: CASSESGSANTDTQYF. The CDR3 DNA follows: TGCGCCAGCAGTGAGTCAGGTAGTGCGAACACAGATACGCAGTATTTT.

This clonotype was seen more than once but under ten times. The chain has TRBV7-8 and TRBJ2-6, with D tentatively TRBD2 (5 bases). Per the germline V gene, CDR1 is SGHVS and CDR2 is FQNEAQ. This CDR3 is 16 amino acids long. V gave up 3 bases and J gave up 2 bases, with 11 bases separating them. Here the CDR3 DNA reads TGTGCCAGCAGCTTGCGGGTGTTGGCTGGGGCCAACGTCCTGACTTTC. It specifies CASSLRVLAGANVLTF.

The chain couples TRBV18 to TRBJ1-5; D not certain. The CDR3 consists of 13 residues. V was shortened by 6 bases and J by 7 bases, with 13 bases between the two germline ends. CDR1 is KGHSH, CDR2 LQKENI, per germline. The CDR3 reads CASSRSQEQPQHF. The CDR3, as DNA: TGTGCCAGCTCTCGTTCCCAGGAACAGCCCCAGCATTTT.

In this sample, this clonotype turned up a few times. The rearrangement joins TRBV6-2 or TRBV6-3 to TRBJ2-1, with TRBD1 matching over 11 bases. V shed 7 bases and J 4 bases; nucleotides not matched to a gene: 12. The CDR3 sequence is 17 residues long. Germline V gene sequence: CDR1 MNHEY, CDR2 SVGEGT. The CDR3 nucleotides read TGTGCCAGCACTACACGGACCGGGACAGGGGGATACAATGAGCAGTTCTTC. Its protein product is CASTTRTGTGGYNEQFF.

This clonotype has just a few counts. This CDR3 is CASSPQGSNTIYF. DNA for the CDR3: TGTGCCAGCAGCCCACAGGGATCGAACACCATATATTTT. This rearrangement joins TRBV12-3 or TRBV12-4 to TRBJ1-3, with D possibly TRBD1 on 6 matching bases. This CDR3 comprises 13 residues. The germline V and J ends were trimmed by 6 bases and 7 bases, with 13 bases remaining between them.

This sequence joins TRBV18 and TRBJ1-6, with a weak D call TRBD1 (5 bases). Trimming stripped 0 bases from V and 3 bases from J, with 9 bases between. The germline V gene encodes CDR1 KGHSH and CDR2 LQKENI. The CDR3 loop spans 16 amino acids. The chain's CDR3 is CASSPPPQGYNSPLHF. CDR3 bases: TGTGCCAGCTCACCACCGCCGCAGGGCTATAATTCACCCCTCCACTTT.

The table lists this clonotype with a few counts. V usage is TRBV11-2 and J usage is TRBJ1-3; D is unresolved. V lost 3 bases and J 0 bases, leaving 9 bases between the germline ends. Germline V gene data show CDR1 as SGHAT and CDR2 as FQNNGV. CDR3 size: 15 residues. CDR3 nucleotide sequence: TGTGCCAGCAGCTTTACGACGGGCTCTGGAAACACCATATATTTT. Encoded protein: CASSFTTGSGNTIYF.

This clonotype was counted a few times. The chain couples TRBV7-2 to TRBJ1-2, with a possible D match to TRBD1 (5 bases). The V gene's germline CDR1 is SGHTA and CDR2 FQGNSA. Trimming took off 5 bases at V and 4 bases at J, with 11 bases between the two ends. This CDR3 region has 13 residues. CDR3 in amino acids: CASSQGRAYGYTF. As DNA, the CDR3 is TGTGCCAGCAGCCAGGGCAGGGCCTATGGCTACACCTTC.

This clonotype was seen a few times. The DNA for the CDR3 is TGCAGTGCTAGAGATCCGACGGGCGCTTCCTACAATGAGCAGTTCTTC. Its protein product is CSARDPTGASYNEQFF. The chain employs TRBV20-1 and TRBJ2-1, with unresolved D. This CDR3 is built from 16 residues. V gave up 0 bases and J gave up 1 base, with 13 bases separating them. Germline values: CDR1 DFQATT, CDR2 SNEGSKA (reference sequence).

The V gene is TRBV6-5, the J gene TRBJ1-4; D is perhaps TRBD1 (5 bases). Germline values: CDR1 MNHEY, CDR2 SVGAGI. Trimming shortened V by 4 bases and J by 0 bases, and 21 bases separated the two germline ends. The CDR3 sequence is 19 residues long. The CDR3 loop reads CASSSRAWGEWATNEKLFF. In nucleotides, the CDR3 is TGTGCCAGCAGTTCCCGCGCCTGGGGGGAATGGGCAACTAATGAAAAACTGTTTTTT.

This clonotype was found a few times. The chain uses TRBV7-8 and TRBJ1-6; 10 bases are shared with TRBD1. The CDR3 is made up of 14 amino acids. Germline V gene data show CDR1 as SGHVS and CDR2 as FQNEAQ. V lost 6 bases, J lost 9 bases, and 5 bases stayed unmatched. CDR3 DNA: TGTGCCAGCAGGGCCGGGACAGGGGTTTCACCCCTCCACTTT. This codes for CASRAGTGVSPLHF.

The chain carries TRBV12-3 or TRBV12-4 and TRBJ2-3; D is undetermined. The CDR3 length is 15 residues. V lost 0 bases and J lost 0, with 7 bases in between. The CDR3 loop reads CASSLAGFSTDTQYF. The DNA of the CDR3 is TGTGCCAGCAGTTTAGCGGGATTTAGCACAGATACGCAGTATTTT.

V usage is TRBV12-3 or TRBV12-4 and J usage is TRBJ1-4; TRBD1 might be the D (6 bases). This CDR3 comprises 18 residues. V dropped 4 bases and J dropped 0 bases, with 18 bases sitting between them. DNA of the CDR3: TGTGCCAGCAGTTGGACAGACCGAGTCCCCGCAACTAATGAAAAACTGTTTTTT. Encoded protein: CASSWTDRVPATNEKLFF.

This chain joins TRBV4-3 and TRBJ1-6; 8 nucleotides line up with TRBD1. With 0 bases clipped from V and 7 bases from J, the junction kept 14 bases outside the gene matches. Germline CDR1 and CDR2: LGHNA and YSLEER. The CDR3 covers 19 residues. The CDR3 nucleotides are TGCGCCAGCAGCCAAGACCCTCCCTTTCCGGGACAGGCGAATTCACCCCTCCACTTT. Translating it yields CASSQDPPFPGQANSPLHF.

This sequence joins TRBV10-3 and TRBJ1-5; TRBD1 is a possible D gene (6 bases). The CDR3 sequence is 15 residues long. V shed 4 bases and J shed 4 bases, with 14 bases lying between them. Germline CDR1 is ENHRY and CDR2 is SYGVKD. The CDR3 loop is CAISASGGGNQPQHF. The CDR3 DNA follows: TGTGCCATCAGTGCTTCCGGAGGGGGAAATCAGCCCCAGCATTTT.

The chain has TRBV6-2 or TRBV6-3 and TRBJ1-1, with D possibly matching TRBD1 (5 bases). The ends were cut back, 2 bases at V and 1 base at J, with 5 bases in the middle. The germline gives CDR1 MNHEY, CDR2 SVGEGT. The CDR3 spans 13 residues. CDR3 in amino acids: CASSYQGNTEAFF. In nucleotides, the CDR3 is TGTGCCAGCAGTTACCAGGGGAACACTGAAGCTTTCTTT.